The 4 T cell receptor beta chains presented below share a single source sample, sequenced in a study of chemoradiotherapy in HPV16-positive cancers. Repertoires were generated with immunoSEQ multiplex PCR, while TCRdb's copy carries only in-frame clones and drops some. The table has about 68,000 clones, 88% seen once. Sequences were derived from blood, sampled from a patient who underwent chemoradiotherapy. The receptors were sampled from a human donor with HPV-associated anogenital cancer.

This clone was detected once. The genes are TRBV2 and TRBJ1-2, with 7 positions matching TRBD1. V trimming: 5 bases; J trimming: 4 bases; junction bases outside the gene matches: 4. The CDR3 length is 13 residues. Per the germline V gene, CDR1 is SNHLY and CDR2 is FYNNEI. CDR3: CASSPGGVYGYTF. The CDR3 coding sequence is TGTGCCAGCAGTCCAGGGGGTGTCTATGGCTACACCTTC.

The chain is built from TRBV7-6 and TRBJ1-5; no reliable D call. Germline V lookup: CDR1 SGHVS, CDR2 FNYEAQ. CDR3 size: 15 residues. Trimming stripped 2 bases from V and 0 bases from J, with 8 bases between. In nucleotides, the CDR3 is TGTGCCAGCAGCTTAACCGACGGTAGCAATCAGCCCCAGCATTTT. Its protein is CASSLTDGSNQPQHF.

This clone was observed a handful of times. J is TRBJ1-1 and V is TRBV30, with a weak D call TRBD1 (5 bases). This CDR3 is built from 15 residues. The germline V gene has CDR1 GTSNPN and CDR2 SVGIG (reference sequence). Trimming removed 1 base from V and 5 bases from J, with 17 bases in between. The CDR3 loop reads CAWSAQFGRGTEAFF. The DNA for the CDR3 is TGTGCCTGGAGTGCTCAATTCGGGAGGGGTACTGAAGCTTTCTTT.

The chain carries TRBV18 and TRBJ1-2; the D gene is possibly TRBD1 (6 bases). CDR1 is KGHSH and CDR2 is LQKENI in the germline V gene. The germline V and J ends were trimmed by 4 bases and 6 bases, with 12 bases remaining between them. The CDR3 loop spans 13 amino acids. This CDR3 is CASSRRGSDGYTF. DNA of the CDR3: TGTGCCAGCTCACGCAGGGGCAGCGATGGCTACACCTTC.